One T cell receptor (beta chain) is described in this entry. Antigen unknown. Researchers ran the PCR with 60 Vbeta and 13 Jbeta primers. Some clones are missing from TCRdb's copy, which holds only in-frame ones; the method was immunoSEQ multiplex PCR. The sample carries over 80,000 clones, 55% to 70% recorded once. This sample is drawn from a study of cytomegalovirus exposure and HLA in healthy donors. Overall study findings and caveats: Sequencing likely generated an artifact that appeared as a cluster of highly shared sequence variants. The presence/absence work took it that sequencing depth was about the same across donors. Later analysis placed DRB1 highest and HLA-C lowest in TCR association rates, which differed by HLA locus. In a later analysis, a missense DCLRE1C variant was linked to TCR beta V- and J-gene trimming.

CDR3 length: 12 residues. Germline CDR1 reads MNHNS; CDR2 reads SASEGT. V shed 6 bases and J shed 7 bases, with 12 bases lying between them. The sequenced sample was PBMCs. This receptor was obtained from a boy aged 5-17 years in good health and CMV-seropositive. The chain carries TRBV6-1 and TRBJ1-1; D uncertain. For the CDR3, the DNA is TGTGCCAGCAGATTAGCGGGAAGTGAAGCTTTCTTT. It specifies CASRLAGSEAFF.